The 6 T cell receptor beta chains reported below all come from one sample, sequenced in a study of T cells in Graves' hyperthyroidism and ophthalmopathy. Using RNA transcripts as the source, TCR beta CDR3 regions were amplified. The study used the HTBI primer set for a first-round RT-PCR of the TCR CDR3. TCRdb re-analysed the multiplex PCR reads in MiXCR, keeping a single row per CDR3 protein. The sample consists of about 500,000 distinct CDR3 sequences, 15% to 20% of them appearing once. The sample comprised blood. The receptors derive from a woman in her 30s with Graves' ophthalmopathy.

The chain couples TRBV11-3 to TRBJ2-1; no reliable D call. Germline CDR1 SGHNT, CDR2 YENEEA. Trimming took off 5 bases at V and 0 bases at J, with 11 bases between the two ends. The CDR3 consists of 15 residues. CDR3 residues: CASSPAPSSYNEQFF. The CDR3, as DNA: TGTGCCAGCAGCCCCGCGCCGAGCTCCTACAATGAGCAGTTCTTC.

As regards this clonotype: One end of the junction varies from germline; a read error may be responsible. CDR3 DNA sequence: TGTGCCAGCAGGAGACAACAGGGAGCTTCTCTCGAGCGGTACTTC. Amino acid sequence: CASRRQQGASLERYF. J is TRBJ2-7 and V is TRBV6-1; the D gene is possibly TRBD1 (6 bases). Germline values: CDR1 MNHNS, CDR2 SASEGT. This CDR3 comprises 15 residues.

This clonotype was detected ten times or more. This rearrangement joins TRBV3-1 to TRBJ1-5; D unclear. The CDR3 has 14 residues. CDR1 and CDR2 (germline): LGHDT, YNNKEL (reference sequence). Trimming removed 1 base at V and 2 bases at J, with 6 bases between. The CDR3 is CASSQAPGNQPQHF. The CDR3 coding sequence is TGTGCCAGCAGCCAAGCTCCCGGCAATCAGCCCCAGCATTTT.

Ten or more counts support this clonotype. The chain has TRBV6-5 and TRBJ2-1, with 8 bases aligning to TRBD2. Germline assignment: CDR1 MNHEY and CDR2 SVGAGI. Trimming at V came to 3 bases and at J to 0 bases, leaving 1 base not matched to a gene. This CDR3 spans 15 amino acids. The DNA of the CDR3 is TGTGCCAGCAGTTATCTAGCGGGCTCCTACAATGAGCAGTTCTTC. Its protein product is CASSYLAGSYNEQFF.

This clonotype has at least ten counts. The chain recombines TRBV7-9 with TRBJ1-1; D is unresolved. The CDR3 has 13 residues. The germline gives CDR1 SEHNR, CDR2 FQNEAQ (reference sequence). V was trimmed by 3 bases and J by 1 base, leaving 6 bases between them. The CDR3 coding sequence is TGTGCCAGCAGCTTTAACAGGAACACTGAAGCTTTCTTT. It is translated as CASSFNRNTEAFF.

Ten or more counts support this clonotype. The DNA of the CDR3 is TGTGCCAGCACCTCAATGGCCCAGGATACGCAGTATTTT. This sequence encodes CASTSMAQDTQYF. This chain uses TRBV12-3 or TRBV12-4 with TRBJ2-3; no reliable D call. Trimming shortened V by 7 bases and J by 6 bases, and 14 bases separated the two germline ends. The length of the CDR3 is 13 residues.